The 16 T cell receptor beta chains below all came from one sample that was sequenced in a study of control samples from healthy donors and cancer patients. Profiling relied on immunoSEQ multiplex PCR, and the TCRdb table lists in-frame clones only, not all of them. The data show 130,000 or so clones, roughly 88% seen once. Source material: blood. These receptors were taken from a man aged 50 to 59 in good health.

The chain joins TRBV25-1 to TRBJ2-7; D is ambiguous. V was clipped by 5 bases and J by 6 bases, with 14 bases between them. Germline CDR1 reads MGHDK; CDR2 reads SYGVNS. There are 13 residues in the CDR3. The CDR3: CASSTPGRSEQYF. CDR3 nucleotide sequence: TGTGCCAGCAGTACCCCCGGACGGTCCGAGCAGTACTTC.

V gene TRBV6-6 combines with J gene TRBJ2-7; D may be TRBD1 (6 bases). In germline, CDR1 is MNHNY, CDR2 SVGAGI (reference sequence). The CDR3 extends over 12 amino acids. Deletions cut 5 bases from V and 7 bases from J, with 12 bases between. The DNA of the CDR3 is TGTGCCAGCAGTCCAGGGGCCCGGGAGCAGTACTTC. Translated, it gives CASSPGAREQYF.

Here the CDR3 reads CASRTFGAGGMNTQYF. CDR3 bases: TGTGCCAGCAGGACCTTCGGGGCGGGGGGGATGAATACGCAGTATTTT. The chain recombines TRBV2 with TRBJ2-3, with 9 bases identical to TRBD2. The CDR3 runs to 16 residues. V lost 6 bases and J lost 7; bases outside the gene matches: 14. CDR1 is SNHLY, CDR2 FYNNEI, per germline. Based on the CDR3 plus reference TRBV2 and TRBJ2-3, the full variable domain is EPEVTQTPSHQVTQMGQEVILRCVPISNHLYFYWYRQILGQKVEFLVSFYNNEISEKSEIFDDQFSVERPDGSNFTLKIRSTKLEDSAMYFCASRTFGAGGMNTQYFGPGTRLTVL.

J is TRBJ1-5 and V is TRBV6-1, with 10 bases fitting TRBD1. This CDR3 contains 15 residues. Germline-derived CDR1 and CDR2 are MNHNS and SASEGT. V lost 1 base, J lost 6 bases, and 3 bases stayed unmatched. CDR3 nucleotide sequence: TGTGCCAGCAGTGAAGTGACAGGGGGCATTCAGCCCCAGCATTTT. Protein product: CASSEVTGGIQPQHF.

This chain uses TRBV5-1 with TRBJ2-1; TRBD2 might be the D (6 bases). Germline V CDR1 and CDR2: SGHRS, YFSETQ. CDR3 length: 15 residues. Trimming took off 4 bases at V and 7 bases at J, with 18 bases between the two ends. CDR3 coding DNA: TGCGCCAGCAGCAGGGGATTTGAGCGGGCGAATGAGCAGTTCTTC. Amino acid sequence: CASSRGFERANEQFF.

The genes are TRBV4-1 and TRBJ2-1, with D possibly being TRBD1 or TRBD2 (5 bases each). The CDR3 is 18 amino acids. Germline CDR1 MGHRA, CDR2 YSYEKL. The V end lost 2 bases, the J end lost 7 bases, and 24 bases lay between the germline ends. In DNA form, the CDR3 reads TGCGCCAGCAGCCAAAAATATCCAGGGACGGACTTCGTTAATGAGCAGTTCTTC. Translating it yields CASSQKYPGTDFVNEQFF.

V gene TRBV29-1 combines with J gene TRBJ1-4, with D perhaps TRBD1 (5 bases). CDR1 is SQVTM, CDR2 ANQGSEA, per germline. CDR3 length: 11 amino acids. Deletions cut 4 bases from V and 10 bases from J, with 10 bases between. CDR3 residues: CSVVGEAKLFF. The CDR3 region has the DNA TGCAGCGTTGTGGGGGAGGCAAAACTGTTTTTT.

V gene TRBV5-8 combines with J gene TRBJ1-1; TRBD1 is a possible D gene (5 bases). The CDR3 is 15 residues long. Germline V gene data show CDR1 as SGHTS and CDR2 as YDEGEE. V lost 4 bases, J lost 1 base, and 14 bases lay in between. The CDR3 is CASSRQGGSNTEAFF. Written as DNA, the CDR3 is TGTGCCAGCAGCCGTCAGGGAGGGTCGAACACTGAAGCTTTCTTT. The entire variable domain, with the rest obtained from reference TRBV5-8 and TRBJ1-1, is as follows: EAGVTQSPTHLIKTRGQQATLRCSPISGHTSVYWYQQALGLGLQFLLWYDEGEERNRGNFPPRFSGRQFPNYSSELNVNALELEDSALYLCASSRQGGSNTEAFFGQGTRLTVV.

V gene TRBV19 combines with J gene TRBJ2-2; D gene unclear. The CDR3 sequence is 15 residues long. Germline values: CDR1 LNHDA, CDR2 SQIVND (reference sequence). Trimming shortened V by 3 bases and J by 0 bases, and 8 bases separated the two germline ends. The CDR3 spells CASSIGLTNTGELFF. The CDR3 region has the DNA TGTGCCAGTAGTATCGGTCTCACGAACACCGGGGAGCTGTTTTTT.

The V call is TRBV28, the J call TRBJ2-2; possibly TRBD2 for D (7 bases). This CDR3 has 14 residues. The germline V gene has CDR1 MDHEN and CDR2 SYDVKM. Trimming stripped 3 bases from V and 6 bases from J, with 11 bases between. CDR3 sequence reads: CASSLGGRAGELFF. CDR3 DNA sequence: TGTGCCAGCAGTTTGGGGGGGCGAGCCGGGGAGCTGTTTTTT. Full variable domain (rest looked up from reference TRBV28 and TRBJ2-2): DVKVTQSSRYLVKRTGEKVFLECVQDMDHENMFWYRQDPGLGLRLIYFSYDVKMKEKGDIPEGYSVSREKKERFSLILESASTNQTSMYLCASSLGGRAGELFFGEGSRLTVL.

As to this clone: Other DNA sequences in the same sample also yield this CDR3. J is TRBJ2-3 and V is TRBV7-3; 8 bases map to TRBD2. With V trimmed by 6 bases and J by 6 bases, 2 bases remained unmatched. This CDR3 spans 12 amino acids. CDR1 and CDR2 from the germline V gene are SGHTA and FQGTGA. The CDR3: CASSPSGDTQYF. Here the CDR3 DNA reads TGTGCCAGCAGTCCTAGCGGGGATACGCAGTATTTT.

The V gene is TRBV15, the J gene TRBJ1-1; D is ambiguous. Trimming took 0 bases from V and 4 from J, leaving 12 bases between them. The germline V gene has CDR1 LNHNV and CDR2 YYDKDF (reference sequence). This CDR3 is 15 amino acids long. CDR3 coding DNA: TGTGCCACCAGCAGAGATAGACTAGCCAGCACTGAAGCTTTCTTT. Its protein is CATSRDRLASTEAFF.

The CDR3 sequence: CASSLDGWVYEQYF. The CDR3 DNA sequence: TGCGCCAGCAGCTTGGATGGTTGGGTCTACGAGCAGTACTTC. This chain joins TRBV5-1 and TRBJ2-7; D is ambiguous. CDR1 is SGHRS and CDR2 is YFSETQ in the germline V gene. Trimming stripped 0 bases from V and 3 bases from J, with 10 bases between. The CDR3 has 14 amino acids.

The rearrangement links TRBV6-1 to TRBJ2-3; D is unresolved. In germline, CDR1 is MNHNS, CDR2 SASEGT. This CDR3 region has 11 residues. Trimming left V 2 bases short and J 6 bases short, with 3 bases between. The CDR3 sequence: CASSESDTQYF. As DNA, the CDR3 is TGTGCCAGCAGTGAATCTGATACGCAGTATTTT.

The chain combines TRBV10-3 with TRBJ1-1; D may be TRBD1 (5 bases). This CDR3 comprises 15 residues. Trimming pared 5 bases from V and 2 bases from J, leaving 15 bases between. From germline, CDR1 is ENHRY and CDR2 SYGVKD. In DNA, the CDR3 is TGTGCCATCAGTAAGCTCAGGGAGGGAAACACTGAAGCTTTCTTT. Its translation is CAISKLREGNTEAFF.

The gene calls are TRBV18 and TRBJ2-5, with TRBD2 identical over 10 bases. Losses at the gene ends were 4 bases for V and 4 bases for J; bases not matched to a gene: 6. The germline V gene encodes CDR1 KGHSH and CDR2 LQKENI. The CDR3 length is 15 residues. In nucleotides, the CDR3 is TGTGCCAGCTCACTTTCTAGCGGGGGAGGAGAGACCCAGTACTTC. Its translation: CASSLSSGGGETQYF.